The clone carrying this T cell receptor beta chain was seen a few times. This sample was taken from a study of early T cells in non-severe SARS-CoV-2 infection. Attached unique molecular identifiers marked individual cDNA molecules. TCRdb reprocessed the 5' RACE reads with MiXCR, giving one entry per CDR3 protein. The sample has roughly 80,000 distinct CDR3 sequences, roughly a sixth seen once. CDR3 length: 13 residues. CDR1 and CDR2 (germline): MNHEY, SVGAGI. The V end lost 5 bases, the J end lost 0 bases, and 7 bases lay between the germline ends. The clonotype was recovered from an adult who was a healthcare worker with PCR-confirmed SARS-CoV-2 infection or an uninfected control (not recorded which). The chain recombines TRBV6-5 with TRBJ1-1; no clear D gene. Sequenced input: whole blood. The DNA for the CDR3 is TGTGCCAGCAGTCAGGTCCTGAACACTGAAGCTTTCTTT. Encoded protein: CASSQVLNTEAFF.